The 17 T cell receptor beta chains given below trace back to one sample, sequenced in a study of breast tumors, draining lymph nodes, adjacent tissues. TCRdb reprocessed the multiplex PCR reads via MiXCR and lists one record per CDR3 protein. The profile shows 200,000 or so distinct CDR3 sequences, 31% of them singletons. Axillary draining lymph nodes of breast cancer patients supplied the node samples. Sample: axillary lymph node tissue. Receptors originate from a female donor with breast cancer. Some clones in this sample may be carry-over from other donors' samples.

This clonotype has ten or more counts. The J gene is TRBJ2-1, the V gene TRBV12-3 or TRBV12-4, with D perhaps matching TRBD1 (6 bases). V lost 5 bases and J 3 bases, leaving 17 bases between the germline ends. This CDR3 region has 16 residues. CDR3 sequence (DNA): TGTGCCAGCAGTCCTATAGGGGGAGCCCTCTACAATGAGCAGTTCTTC. It codes for CASSPIGGALYNEQFF.

This clonotype was detected ten times or more. The chain couples TRBV3-1 to TRBJ2-5; no firm D call. This CDR3 comprises 13 residues. Trimming left V 2 bases short and J 5 bases short, with 9 bases between. The germline CDR1 and CDR2 sequences are LGHDT and YNNKEL (reference sequence). This CDR3 reads CASSQMTAETQYF. The CDR3 DNA sequence: TGTGCCAGCAGCCAAATGACTGCGGAGACCCAGTACTTC.

The chain's CDR3 is CASSRTVAFF. The CDR3 DNA follows: TGTGCCAGCAGTAGGACAGTAGCTTTCTTT. V is TRBV5-8 and J is TRBJ1-1; D is possibly TRBD1 (6 bases). The CDR3 has 10 residues. Germline V CDR1 and CDR2: SGHTS, YDEGEE. V was shortened by 5 bases and J by 10 bases, with 9 bases between the two germline ends.

This clonotype was counted many times. The V call is TRBV20-1, the J call TRBJ1-2; a possible D gene is TRBD1 (6 bases). Trimming removed 8 bases from V and 2 bases from J, with 21 bases in between. The CDR3 sequence is 15 residues long. Germline loops: CDR1 DFQATT, CDR2 SNEGSKA (reference sequence). The CDR3 loop is CSIWGRGQTNYGYTF. DNA of the CDR3: TGCAGTATTTGGGGTCGGGGGCAGACAAACTATGGCTACACCTTC.

In regard to this clonotype: Lacking the conserved final phenylalanine or tryptophan, this CDR3 likely reflects a read error. It is unclear where the CDR3 begins or ends on the DNA, so no DNA is shown, and the CDR3 is as TCRdb lists it. The J gene is TRBJ1-6, the V gene TRBV7-9. The CDR3 totals 8 residues, both ends included. CDR1 and CDR2 from the germline V gene are SEHNR and FQNEAQ (reference sequence). CDR3: CASSGWTS.

This clonotype was seen at least ten times. Here the CDR3 DNA reads TGCAGTGCTAGAGGGGGAACTAGCGGGGGGAGGCCAGATACGCAGTATTTT. Amino acids: CSARGGTSGGRPDTQYF. The J gene is TRBJ2-3, the V gene TRBV20-1; 12 bases line up with TRBD2. This CDR3 is 17 amino acids long. Trimming cost V 1 base and J 4 bases; bases outside gene matches: 9. The germline V gene encodes CDR1 DFQATT and CDR2 SNEGSKA (reference sequence).

The table lists this clonotype with many counts. The chain joins TRBV5-1 to TRBJ2-1, with D tentatively TRBD1 (6 bases). This CDR3 is 12 amino acids long. The ends were cut back, 3 bases at V and 5 bases at J, with 6 bases in the middle. CDR1 is SGHRS and CDR2 is YFSETQ in the germline V gene. The CDR3 spells CASSWDNNEQFF. The DNA for the CDR3 is TGCGCCAGCAGCTGGGACAACAATGAGCAGTTCTTC.

The chain employs TRBV11-2 and TRBJ1-4; 8 bases map to TRBD1. The CDR3 is 15 amino acids. V lost 4 bases and J lost 7; bases outside the gene matches: 8. Germline assignment: CDR1 SGHAT and CDR2 FQNNGV. In nucleotides, the CDR3 is TGTGCCAGCAGCTGGGGGGGACAGGCGATTGAAAAACTGTTTTTT. It is translated as CASSWGGQAIEKLFF. Drawing the rest from reference TRBV11-2 and TRBJ1-4, the complete variable domain is EAGVAQSPRYKIIEKRQSVAFWCNPISGHATLYWYQQILGQGPKLLIQFQNNGVVDDSQLPKDRFSAERLKGVDSTLKIQPAKLEDSAVYLCASSWGGQAIEKLFFGSGTQLSVL.

This clonotype has just a few counts. CDR3: CASSAGTANTEAFF. As DNA, the CDR3 is TGTGCCAGCAGCGCCGGGACAGCCAACACTGAAGCTTTCTTT. The gene calls are TRBV5-5 and TRBJ1-1, with TRBD1 matching 7 bases. This CDR3 is 14 amino acids long. The junction had 5 bases not matched to a gene; V was cut back by 4 bases and J by 2 bases. Germline CDR1 and CDR2: SGHKS and YYEKEE (reference sequence).

In its sample, this clonotype was seen many times. The V and J genes are TRBV5-1 and TRBJ2-6; 7 bases fit TRBD1. The CDR3 contains 17 residues. Germline CDR1 is SGHRS and CDR2 is YFSETQ. Trimming took 0 bases from V and 0 from J; bases not matched to a gene: 3. CDR3 DNA: TGCGCCAGCAGCTTGGGACAGGGTACCTCTGGGGCCAACGTCCTGACTTTC. Translated, it gives CASSLGQGTSGANVLTF.

This clonotype was picked up a small number of times. This chain uses TRBV27 with TRBJ2-1, with D perhaps given as TRBD1 or TRBD2 (5 bases each). V was trimmed by 4 bases and J by 6 bases, leaving 13 bases between them. This CDR3 comprises 14 residues. Germline V CDR1 and CDR2: MNHEY, SMNVEV (reference sequence). The CDR3 bases are TGTGCCAGCAGTTCGGGGACCTACCGCAATGAGCAGTTCTTC. Its translation: CASSSGTYRNEQFF.

This clonotype was seen ten or more times. CDR3 coding DNA: TGCAGTGTACGGCCTTCCTACGAGCAGTACTTC. Protein sequence: CSVRPSYEQYF. The chain uses TRBV20-1 and TRBJ2-7; D gene ambiguous. The CDR3 has 11 residues. The ends were cut back, 7 bases at V and 1 base at J, with 8 bases in the middle. Per germline, CDR1 DFQATT and CDR2 SNEGSKA (reference sequence).

This clonotype was counted at least ten times. The chain links TRBV5-1 to TRBJ2-2; TRBD1 aligns across 9 bases. The CDR3 sequence is 15 residues long. The germline CDR1 and CDR2 sequences are SGHRS and YFSETQ. Trimming at V came to 2 bases and at J to 6 bases, leaving 5 bases not matched to a gene. In nucleotides, the CDR3 is TGCGCCAGCAGCTTACAGGGGGCTGGGGCCGGGGAGCTGTTTTTT. It yields the protein CASSLQGAGAGELFF.

The chain is built from TRBV5-6 and TRBJ1-6; D unclear. This CDR3 has 16 amino acids. The V gene lost 4 bases and the J gene lost 5 bases, with 16 bases spanning the gap. Germline CDR1 and CDR2: SGHDT and YYEEEE. The chain's CDR3 is CASSMRADLHNSPLHF. DNA for the CDR3: TGTGCCAGCAGCATGCGGGCAGACCTACATAATTCACCCCTCCACTTT.

This clonotype was recorded many times. The DNA of the CDR3 is TGTGCCAGCACCCTGGGGGGGACAGATACGCAGTATTTT. This sequence encodes CASTLGGTDTQYF. The V and J genes are TRBV12-3 or TRBV12-4 and TRBJ2-3; 7 nucleotides agree with TRBD2. V lost 7 bases, J lost 3 bases, and 4 bases stayed unmatched. CDR3 length equals 13 residues.

This rearrangement joins TRBV25-1 to TRBJ1-2; 7 nucleotides line up with TRBD1. V was clipped by 4 bases and J by 2 bases; unmatched bases: 4. Germline V gene lookup returns CDR1 MGHDK and CDR2 SYGVNS. The CDR3 runs to 14 residues. The DNA of the CDR3 is TGTGCCAGCAGTGCTAGGGGACAGAACTATGGCTACACCTTC. The encoded protein is CASSARGQNYGYTF.

The rearrangement links TRBV6-5 to TRBJ2-5; the D gene is possibly TRBD1 (5 bases). This CDR3 region has 14 residues. V shed 5 bases and J shed 5 bases, with 15 bases lying between them. Germline V gene lookup returns CDR1 MNHEY and CDR2 SVGAGI. DNA of the CDR3: TGTGCCAGCAGTGCCTTGCAGGGTAGGGAGACCCAGTACTTC. It translates to CASSALQGRETQYF.